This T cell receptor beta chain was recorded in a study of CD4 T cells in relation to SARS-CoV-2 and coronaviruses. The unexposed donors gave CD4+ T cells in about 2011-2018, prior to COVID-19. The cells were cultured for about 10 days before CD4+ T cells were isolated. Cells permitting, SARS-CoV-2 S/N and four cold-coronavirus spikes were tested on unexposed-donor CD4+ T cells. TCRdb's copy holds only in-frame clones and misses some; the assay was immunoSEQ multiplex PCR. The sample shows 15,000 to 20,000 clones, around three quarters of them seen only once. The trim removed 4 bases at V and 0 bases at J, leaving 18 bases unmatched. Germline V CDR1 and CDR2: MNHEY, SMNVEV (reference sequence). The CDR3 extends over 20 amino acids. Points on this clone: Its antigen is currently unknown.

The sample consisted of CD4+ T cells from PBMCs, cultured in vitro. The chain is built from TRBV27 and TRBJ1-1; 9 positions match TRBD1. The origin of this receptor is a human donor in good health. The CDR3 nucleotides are TGTGCCAGCAGTTCCCCACTACTAATTCGGACAGGGGCCATGAACACTGAAGCTTTCTTT. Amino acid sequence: CASSSPLLIRTGAMNTEAFF.